This record looks at one TCR beta chain sequence and its context. This entry belongs to a study of blood T cell repertoires in COVID-19. Study-wide background: Collection of acute and convalescent COVID-19 samples took place in the United States, Italy and Spain. PBMCs, B-cell-depleted T cells, or T cells provided the cDNA or gDNA that made up the material.

In the study's own analysis: Nucleated cell number was recorded as an estimate derived from reference gene primer amplification. The repertoire was sequenced with immunoSEQ multiplex PCR; TCRdb's copy has only in-frame clones and lacks some. V and J calls plus clone size are reproduced from that table; the DNA served to infer D and trimming. Here the sample spans under 350,000 clones, approximately 86% being singletons. CDR3 size: 14 residues. Germline CDR1 and CDR2: KGHDR and SFDVKD. The trim removed 9 bases at V and 8 bases at J, leaving 6 bases unmatched. This TCR derives from a man between 18 and 35 years old with active or convalescent COVID-19. The chain carries TRBV24-1 and TRBJ2-1, with TRBD2 matching 13 bases. Sample: peripheral blood. CDR3 sequence (DNA): TGTGCCACCCTCGGGACTAGCGGGACGGATGAGCAGTTCTTC. Protein product: CATLGTSGTDEQFF.